This T cell receptor (beta chain) stems from a study of blood T cell repertoires in COVID-19. Background on the study: From the United States, Italy and Spain came samples of acute and convalescent COVID-19. From T cells, B-cell-depleted T cells, or PBMCs came the material, which was cDNA or gDNA.

In the original workflow: Researchers report that nucleated cell counts were estimated from reference gene primer amplification. Sequencing was performed with immunoSEQ multiplex PCR; in TCRdb, only in-frame clones are kept and a portion is missing. Clonal size and the V and J genes are those of that table, whereas D and trimming came from the DNA. In the table there are fewer than 20,000 clones, approximately 89% of which are singletons. The CDR3 sequence is 16 residues long. Germline CDR1 reads SSHAT; CDR2 reads FNYEAQ (reference sequence). Trimming cost V 5 bases and J 0 bases; bases outside gene matches: 7.

The clonotype was recovered from a man in his sixties with active COVID-19. Sequenced sample: peripheral blood. The V call is TRBV7-7, the J call TRBJ2-1, with 7 bases matching TRBD1. The CDR3: CASSQTGASSYNEQFF. CDR3 coding DNA: TGTGCCAGCAGCCAAACAGGGGCGAGCTCCTACAATGAGCAGTTCTTC.